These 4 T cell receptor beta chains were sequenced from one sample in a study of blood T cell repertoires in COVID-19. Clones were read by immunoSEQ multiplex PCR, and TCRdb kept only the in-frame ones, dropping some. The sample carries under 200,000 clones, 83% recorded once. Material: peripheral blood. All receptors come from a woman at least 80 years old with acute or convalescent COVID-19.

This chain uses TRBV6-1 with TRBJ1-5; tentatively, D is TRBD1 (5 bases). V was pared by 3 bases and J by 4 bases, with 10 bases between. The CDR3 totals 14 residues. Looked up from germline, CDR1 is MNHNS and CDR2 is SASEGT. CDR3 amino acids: CASSDKGTNQPQHF. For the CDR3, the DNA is TGTGCCAGCAGTGACAAGGGGACTAATCAGCCCCAGCATTTT.

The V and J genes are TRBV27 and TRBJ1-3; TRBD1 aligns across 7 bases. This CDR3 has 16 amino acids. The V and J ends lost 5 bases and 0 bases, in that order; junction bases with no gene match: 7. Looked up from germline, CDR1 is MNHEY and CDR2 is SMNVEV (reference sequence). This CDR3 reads CASSVTGVGSGNTIYF. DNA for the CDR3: TGTGCCAGCAGTGTCACAGGGGTGGGCTCTGGAAACACCATATATTTT.

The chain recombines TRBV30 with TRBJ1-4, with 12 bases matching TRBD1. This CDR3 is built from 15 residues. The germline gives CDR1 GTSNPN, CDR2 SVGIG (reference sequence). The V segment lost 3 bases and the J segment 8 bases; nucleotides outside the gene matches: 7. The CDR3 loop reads CAWSLGTGGEEKLFF. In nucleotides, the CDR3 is TGTGCCTGGAGCCTTGGGACAGGGGGCGAAGAAAAACTGTTTTTT.

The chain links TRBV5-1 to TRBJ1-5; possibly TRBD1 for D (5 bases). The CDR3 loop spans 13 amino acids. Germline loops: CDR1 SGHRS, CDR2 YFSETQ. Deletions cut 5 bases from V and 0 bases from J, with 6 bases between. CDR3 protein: CASRTDSNQPQHF. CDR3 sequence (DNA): TGCGCCAGCAGGACAGATAGCAATCAGCCCCAGCATTTT.